This is a list of T cell receptor beta chains from one sample in a study of T cell repertoires in cytomegalovirus infection. TCRdb redid the calling of the reads with MiXCR, one entry per CDR3 protein. The sample yields 900,000 to 950,000 distinct CDR3 sequences, more than 25% seen once. These TCRs' antigens remain unknown. The material was cultured CD8+ T cells from PBMCs, obtained from culture after CMV antigen stimulation. The receptors were sampled from a human donor in good health (CMV status not recorded). Some clones in this sample may be carry-over from other donors' samples. CDR3s include the opening cysteine and the closing phenylalanine or tryptophan. Each record gives: J gene, CDR3 length, V gene, clone size, D gene, CDR3 DNA, CDR3 protein. The D gene is left open where the match is weak. A row's size may be missing; if present it is once, few, many or a size class.

TRBJ1-1 | 15 | TRBV2 | NA | TRBD1 | TGTGCCAGCAGCAGGGATTACAGGGGAAACACTGAAGCTTTCTTT | CASSRDYRGNTEAFF
TRBJ1-3 | 16 | TRBV6-1 | NA | TRBD1 | TGTGCCAGCAGAATGTACGAGACAGGGGATGGAAACACCATATATTTT | CASRMYETGDGNTIYF
TRBJ1-6 | 17 | TRBV6-5 | NA | TRBD1 | TGTGCCAGCAGTTTCGAAGGAACCGGGACAGGTTATTCACCCCTCCACTTT | CASSFEGTGTGYSPLHF
TRBJ1-2 | 13 | TRBV12-3/TRBV12-4 | few | NA | TGTGCCAGCAGTTCGGACAGTTCGGCTGGCTACACCTTC | CASSSDSSAGYTF
TRBJ1-2 | 13 | TRBV19 | few | NA | TGTGCCAGTGAAGATCGGACTAACTATGGCTACACCTTC | CASEDRTNYGYTF
TRBJ2-1 | 17 | TRBV4-3 | few | NA | TGCGCCAGCAGCCGACTCAGGGACGGGTTTTCCTACAATGAGCAGTTCTTC | CASSRLRDGFSYNEQFF
TRBJ2-6 | 13 | TRBV2 | NA | NA | TGTGGTACGGGGGCTGGGAGGGCCAACGTCCTGACTTTC | CGTGAGRANVLTF
TRBJ1-1 | 14 | TRBV19 | many | NA | TGTGCCAGTAGTATTCTTTCAGCCAACACTGAAGCTTTCTTT | CASSILSANTEAFF
TRBJ1-2 | 14 | TRBV15 | NA | NA | TGTGCCACCACCCCCAGTAGGGGTGATTATGGCTACACCTTC | CATTPSRGDYGYTF
TRBJ2-1 | 14 | TRBV7-2 | many | NA | TGTGCCAGCAGCTTTGGTGGCGGGGCCAATGAGCAGTTCTTC | CASSFGGGANEQFF
TRBJ1-1 | 18 | TRBV7-9 | NA | NA | TGTGCCAGCAGCACACGCGCGACTGGCGTGGGGGTGAACACTGAAGCTTTCTTT | CASSTRATGVGVNTEAFF
TRBJ1-5 | 20 | TRBV24-1 | NA | NA | TGTGCCACCAGTGATTCTGGTAAATCGGGGAGGAGGGGGTCCAATCAGCCCCAGCATTTT | CATSDSGKSGRRGSNQPQHF
TRBJ1-5 | 14 | TRBV12-3/TRBV12-4 | few | NA | TGTGCCAGCAGCTCAGGGAATTCAAATCAGCCCCAGCATTTT | CASSSGNSNQPQHF
TRBJ1-1 | 14 | TRBV28 | few | NA | TGTGCCAGCAGTTTCACAGGGAGCATCACTGAAGCTTTCTTT | CASSFTGSITEAFF
TRBJ2-5 | 11 | TRBV11-2 | few | NA | TGTGCCAGCAGCAACGGAGAGACCCAGTACTTC | CASSNGETQYF
TRBJ2-3 | 15 | TRBV20-1 | few | NA | TGCAGTGCTAGAATCCCGGACACCTTCACAGATACGCAGTATTTT | CSARIPDTFTDTQYF
TRBJ2-5 | 15 | TRBV25-1 | few | NA | TGTGCCAGCAGTGAATATTACAGTGGAGAAGAGACCCAGTACTTC | CASSEYYSGEETQYF
TRBJ2-5 | 15 | TRBV12-3/TRBV12-4 | many | NA | TGTGCCAGCAGGAAGGGCCAGTCGGGTGTGGAGACCCAGTACTTC | CASRKGQSGVETQYF
TRBJ1-1 | 13 | TRBV6-5 | few | NA | TGTGCCAGCCTTTCGGGGCTGTGGGGTGAAGCTTTCTTT | CASLSGLWGEAFF
TRBJ2-5 | 12 | TRBV6-5 | NA | NA | TGTGTCAGCAGTTTCGTGGGCGAGACCCAGTACTTC | CVSSFVGETQYF
TRBJ1-4 | 14 | TRBV6-1 | NA | NA | TGTGCCAGCAGCGAAGACGGATCTAATGAAAAACTGTTTTTT | CASSEDGSNEKLFF
TRBJ2-1 | 15 | TRBV7-9 | NA | NA | TGTGCTAGCAGCCCACTGGAACCCAGGGACAATGAGCAGTTCTTC | CASSPLEPRDNEQFF
TRBJ2-6 | 16 | TRBV7-9 | NA | TRBD1 | TGTGCCAGCAGAGCCCCAGGGGGCGTAGGGGCCAACGTCCTGACTTTC | CASRAPGGVGANVLTF
TRBJ1-6 | 15 | TRBV25-1 | few | NA | TGTGCCAGCAGTGAATGGAACAGTTATAATTCACCCCTCCACTTT | CASSEWNSYNSPLHF
TRBJ2-5 | 14 | TRBV27 | few | NA | TGTGCCAGCAGCACGGGCCCCGGCAGAGAGACCCAGTACTTC | CASSTGPGRETQYF
TRBJ1-3 | 13 | TRBV10-3 | NA | NA | TGTGCCATCAGTGAAAAGGTGGGAAACACCATATATTTT | CAISEKVGNTIYF
TRBJ2-7 | 16 | TRBV5-1 | many | TRBD1 | TGCGCCAGCAGCCCTGACAGGGCGAGATCGACTTACGAGCAGTACTTC | CASSPDRARSTYEQYF
TRBJ1-1 | 13 | TRBV6-5 | many | NA | TGTGCCAGCAGTTATAGGGGGAACACTGAAGCTTTCTTT | CASSYRGNTEAFF
TRBJ1-1 | 15 | TRBV27 | few | NA | TGTGCCAGCAGTTTAGACCCCCAGACGACAGATAAAGCTTTCTTT | CASSLDPQTTDKAFF